These T cell receptor beta chains were read from a single sample in a study of cytomegalovirus exposure and HLA in healthy donors. TCRdb's table, derived via immunoSEQ multiplex PCR, lists solely in-frame clones and lacks some. The table lists over 100,000 clones, roughly 68% of them singletons. Sequenced material: PBMCs. These receptors came from a young woman in good health and CMV-seronegative. The CDR3 runs from the conserved cysteine through the conserved F or W. D genes are given only for firm matches. The size of a clone is reported for some rows only, either as once, few or many, or as a class for expanded clones.

clone size: .
V gene: TRBV6-4
J gene: TRBJ2-2
D gene: TRBD2
CDR3 DNA: TGTGCCAGCAGTGACTCGACTAGCGGGGACACCGGGGAGCTGTTTTTT
CDR3 protein: CASSDSTSGDTGELFF

clone size: .
V gene: TRBV6-5
J gene: TRBJ2-1
D gene: .
CDR3 DNA: TGTGCCAGCAGCCCGACATACAATGAGCAGTTCTTC
CDR3 protein: CASSPTYNEQFF

clone size: few
V gene: TRBV5-1
J gene: TRBJ1-1
D gene: TRBD1
CDR3 DNA: TGCGCCAGCAGCCCCTGGACAGGGCAGGTGAACACTGAAGCTTTCTTT
CDR3 protein: CASSPWTGQVNTEAFF

clone size: .
V gene: TRBV5-6
J gene: TRBJ2-1
D gene: .
CDR3 DNA: TGTGCCAGCAGCTTGGCGGGGTTCCCAAATGAGCAGTTCTTC
CDR3 protein: CASSLAGFPNEQFF

clone size: few
V gene: TRBV19
J gene: TRBJ1-5
D gene: .
CDR3 DNA: TGTGCCAGTAGTATCGCAGGGGATCAGCCCCAGCATTTT
CDR3 protein: CASSIAGDQPQHF

clone size: .
V gene: TRBV9
J gene: TRBJ1-4
D gene: TRBD1
CDR3 DNA: TGTGCCAGCAGCGACGGGACAGTAAATGAAAAACTGTTTTTT
CDR3 protein: CASSDGTVNEKLFF

clone size: few
V gene: TRBV27
J gene: TRBJ1-1
D gene: .
CDR3 DNA: TGTGCCAGCAGTTTAGTAGGGAGCACTGAAGCTTTCTTT
CDR3 protein: CASSLVGSTEAFF

clone size: .
V gene: TRBV30
J gene: TRBJ1-1
D gene: .
CDR3 DNA: TGTGCCTGTGGGCCCCGGTGGGAAGCTTTCTTT
CDR3 protein: CACGPRWEAFF

clone size: .
V gene: TRBV5-1
J gene: TRBJ1-1
D gene: .
CDR3 DNA: TGCGCCAGCAGAGGGCCACAGGCTAACACTGAAGCTTTCTTT
CDR3 protein: CASRGPQANTEAFF

clone size: .
V gene: TRBV29-1
J gene: TRBJ1-1
D gene: TRBD1
CDR3 DNA: TGCAGCGTTCTGGGTGCACAGGGGGCGATTCTCGGGGACACTGAAGCTTTCTTT
CDR3 protein: CSVLGAQGAILGDTEAFF

clone size: .
V gene: TRBV27
J gene: TRBJ1-1
D gene: TRBD1
CDR3 DNA: TGTGCCAGCAGTTCGGGGACAGGGCCTGAAGCTTTCTTT
CDR3 protein: CASSSGTGPEAFF

clone size: .
V gene: TRBV18
J gene: TRBJ2-4
D gene: TRBD2
CDR3 DNA: TGTGCCAGCTCGGTGGGACTATCAAAAAACATTCAGTACTTC
CDR3 protein: CASSVGLSKNIQYF

clone size: .
V gene: TRBV30
J gene: TRBJ1-1
D gene: .
CDR3 DNA: TGTGCCTGGAGTGTTCGGGGGGGAACTGAAGCTTTCTTT
CDR3 protein: CAWSVRGGTEAFF

clone size: .
V gene: TRBV29-1
J gene: TRBJ2-2
D gene: .
CDR3 DNA: TGCAGCGCTGATATCGGGACATCGAACACCGGGGAGCTGTTTTTT
CDR3 protein: CSADIGTSNTGELFF

clone size: .
V gene: TRBV7-9
J gene: TRBJ2-2
D gene: TRBD1
CDR3 DNA: TGTGCCACCGACAGGGGTTTTAACACCGGGGAGCTGTTTTTT
CDR3 protein: CATDRGFNTGELFF

clone size: .
V gene: TRBV5-1
J gene: TRBJ2-5
D gene: TRBD2
CDR3 DNA: TGCGCCAGCAGCTCCGGGACTAGCGGGGGGGAGACCCAGTACTTC
CDR3 protein: CASSSGTSGGETQYF

clone size: .
V gene: TRBV5-4
J gene: TRBJ1-5
D gene: .
CDR3 DNA: TGTGCCAGCAGCTTTTTTCAAAGCAATCAGCCCCAGCATTTT
CDR3 protein: CASSFFQSNQPQHF

clone size: few
V gene: TRBV6-5
J gene: TRBJ1-1
D gene: .
CDR3 DNA: TGTGCCAGCAGTTACTTCCGGGAGGGGTACACTGAAGCTTTCTTT
CDR3 protein: CASSYFREGYTEAFF

clone size: .
V gene: TRBV30
J gene: TRBJ1-4
D gene: .
CDR3 DNA: TGTGCCTGGAGTGACCGCCGTACAGGGAGAGTTGAAAAACTGTTTTTT
CDR3 protein: CAWSDRRTGRVEKLFF

clone size: .
V gene: TRBV6-1
J gene: TRBJ1-2
D gene: .
CDR3 DNA: TGTGCCAGCAGTGATATGGGCAGTGTCTATGGCTACACCTTC
CDR3 protein: CASSDMGSVYGYTF

clone size: .
V gene: TRBV4-2
J gene: TRBJ2-7
D gene: TRBD2
CDR3 DNA: TGTGCCAGCAGCCAAGGGACTAGCGGGAGTATCACCTACGAGCAGTACTTC
CDR3 protein: CASSQGTSGSITYEQYF

clone size: .
V gene: TRBV18
J gene: TRBJ1-4
D gene: .
CDR3 DNA: TGTGCCAGCTCCCCTAGCGGTGGTGAAAAACTGTTTTTT
CDR3 protein: CASSPSGGEKLFF

clone size: few
V gene: TRBV20-1
J gene: TRBJ1-1
D gene: TRBD1
CDR3 DNA: TGCAGTGTGCAGGGGGAGCGGGCTTTCTTT
CDR3 protein: CSVQGERAFF